This is a list of T cell receptor beta chains from one sample in a study of blood T cell repertoires in COVID-19. Measured with immunoSEQ multiplex PCR; TCRdb has only the in-frame clones, and not every one. Among about 12,000 clones listed, roughly 80% were seen once. Sequenced input: peripheral blood. Source of these receptors: a human donor in a cohort sampled during active COVID-19. Each CDR3 is given with its conserved first and last residue. A D gene is named only where the DNA matches it firmly. The listing skips clone size in some rows; elsewhere it reads once, few, many or a size class.

D gene: TRBD1
J gene: TRBJ2-7
clone size: NA
CDR3 length: 14
V gene: TRBV5-1
CDR3 protein: CASSPRGQGYEQYF
CDR3 DNA: TGCGCCAGCAGCCCGAGGGGGCAAGGCTACGAGCAGTACTTC

D gene: TRBD1
J gene: TRBJ2-3
clone size: NA
CDR3 length: 13
V gene: TRBV30
CDR3 protein: CAWRRQGADTQYF
CDR3 DNA: TGTGCCTGGAGGAGACAGGGGGCAGATACGCAGTATTTT

D gene: TRBD1
J gene: TRBJ1-5
clone size: NA
CDR3 length: 17
V gene: TRBV19
CDR3 protein: CASSFRTGSYSNQPQHF
CDR3 DNA: TGTGCCAGTAGTTTCCGGACAGGGTCTTATAGCAATCAGCCCCAGCATTTT

D gene: TRBD2
J gene: TRBJ2-3
clone size: once
CDR3 length: 16
V gene: TRBV18
CDR3 protein: CASSPTSGRRADTQYF
CDR3 DNA: TGTGCCAGCTCACCCACTAGCGGGCGTAGGGCAGATACGCAGTATTTT

D gene: TRBD1
J gene: TRBJ2-7
clone size: few
CDR3 length: 16
V gene: TRBV7-3
CDR3 protein: CASSLTAGGHSYEQYF
CDR3 DNA: TGTGCCAGCAGCTTAACGGCAGGGGGCCATTCCTACGAGCAGTACTTC

D gene: NA
J gene: TRBJ2-7
clone size: NA
CDR3 length: 13
V gene: TRBV11-2
CDR3 protein: CASSLGQVYEQYF
CDR3 DNA: TGTGCCAGCAGCCTAGGTCAGGTCTACGAGCAGTACTTC

D gene: NA
J gene: TRBJ1-2
clone size: NA
CDR3 length: 12
V gene: TRBV28
CDR3 protein: CASSFSRGSYTF
CDR3 DNA: TGTGCCAGCAGTTTTAGTCGGGGGAGCTACACCTTC

D gene: NA
J gene: TRBJ1-6
clone size: NA
CDR3 length: 14
V gene: TRBV9
CDR3 protein: CASSPLRPGSPLHF
CDR3 DNA: TGTGCCAGCAGCCCATTGAGGCCGGGTTCACCCCTCCACTTT

D gene: NA
J gene: TRBJ1-1
clone size: NA
CDR3 length: 14
V gene: TRBV9
CDR3 protein: CASSYGRVNTEAFF
CDR3 DNA: TGTGCCAGCAGCTACGGCAGGGTGAACACTGAAGCTTTCTTT

D gene: TRBD2
J gene: TRBJ2-5
clone size: NA
CDR3 length: 16
V gene: TRBV9
CDR3 protein: CASSVASSGGVETQYF
CDR3 DNA: TGTGCCAGCAGCGTAGCGTCTAGCGGGGGGGTGGAGACCCAGTACTTC